The next 27 T cell receptor beta chains were all read from a single sample in a study of T cell responses to AZD1222 COVID-19 vaccine. Sequencing was performed with immunoSEQ multiplex PCR; in TCRdb, only in-frame clones are kept and a portion is missing. The sample gives 120,000 to 150,000 clones, about nine tenths of which show up once; around 2.1% is in the top ten. Material: peripheral blood, obtained 28 days after the second AZD1222 dose. Every receptor here comes from an adult who received the AZD1222 COVID-19 vaccine.

The chain has TRBV6-4 and TRBJ1-5, with D perhaps TRBD1 (6 bases). V was shortened by 5 bases and J by 4 bases, with 15 bases between the two germline ends. The length of the CDR3 is 15 residues. Germline V CDR1 and CDR2: MRHNA, SNTAGT. This CDR3 reads CASSPTGAANQPQHF. The CDR3 DNA follows: TGTGCCAGCAGTCCCACGGGGGCAGCAAATCAGCCCCAGCATTTT.

The chain couples TRBV19 to TRBJ2-3, with D perhaps TRBD2 (5 bases). V gave up 6 bases and J gave up 4 bases, with 17 bases separating them. CDR3 length equals 15 residues. Germline CDR1 is LNHDA and CDR2 is SQIVND (reference sequence). The CDR3 DNA follows: TGTGCCAGTAGATCGACCTGGACTTCCCCAGATACGCAGTATTTT. Encoded protein: CASRSTWTSPDTQYF.

This clone was picked up one time. The chain joins TRBV12-3 or TRBV12-4 to TRBJ2-1, with 8 bases lining up with TRBD2. This CDR3 has 12 amino acids. V shed 3 bases and J 9 bases; nucleotides not matched to a gene: 1. The CDR3 region is CASSFGTSEQFF. DNA for the CDR3: TGTGCCAGCAGTTTCGGGACTAGTGAGCAGTTCTTC.

J is TRBJ1-1 and V is TRBV18, with 7 nucleotides matching TRBD1. Germline assignment: CDR1 KGHSH and CDR2 LQKENI. V lost 2 bases and J lost 4; bases outside the gene matches: 7. This CDR3 is built from 15 residues. CDR3 region: CASSPMTGLVTEAFF. In DNA, the CDR3 is TGTGCCAGCTCACCAATGACAGGGTTGGTCACTGAAGCTTTCTTT.

The rearrangement joins TRBV2 to TRBJ2-7, with no clear D. The CDR3 spans 12 residues. The V end was cut by 6 bases, the J end by 7 bases, with 13 bases between. Per the germline V gene, CDR1 is SNHLY and CDR2 is FYNNEI. The CDR3 sequence: CASRASSREQYF. CDR3 sequence (DNA): TGTGCCAGCAGGGCCTCTTCTAGGGAGCAGTACTTC.

This clone appeared once. The chain couples TRBV5-1 to TRBJ1-1, with D maybe TRBD1 (5 bases). This CDR3 is 14 amino acids long. Trimming stripped 1 base from V and 3 bases from J, with 10 bases between. The germline gives CDR1 SGHRS, CDR2 YFSETQ. The CDR3 loop reads CASSLSGGDTEAFF. The CDR3 DNA reads as TGCGCCAGCAGCTTGTCCGGGGGGGACACTGAAGCTTTCTTT.

This chain connects TRBV27 to TRBJ1-6; D unclear. Germline values: CDR1 MNHEY, CDR2 SMNVEV (reference sequence). Trimming stripped 2 bases from V and 6 bases from J, with 11 bases between. This CDR3 is 15 amino acids long. In nucleotides, the CDR3 is TGTGCCAGCAGTTTAAGGGCAACATCTAATTCACCCCTCCACTTT. It specifies CASSLRATSNSPLHF.

V gene TRBV30 combines with J gene TRBJ1-6, with D perhaps matching TRBD1 (6 bases). V lost 0 bases, J lost 5 bases, and 11 bases lay in between. The length of the CDR3 is 15 residues. Germline values: CDR1 GTSNPN, CDR2 SVGIG (reference sequence). The CDR3 is CAWSVTGINNSPLHF. The DNA for the CDR3 is TGTGCCTGGAGTGTAACAGGGATAAATAATTCACCCCTCCACTTT.

The chain joins TRBV21-1 to TRBJ1-1; TRBD1 is the table's D call and was not checked against the DNA. TRBV21-1 is listed as a pseudogene. This CDR3 comprises 18 residues. CDR3 in amino acids: CASSPKSPQTGLKTEAFF. In DNA, the CDR3 is TGTGCCAGCAGCCCCAAAAGCCCCCAGACAGGGTTGAAAACTGAAGCTTTCTTT.

The chain combines TRBV4-2 with TRBJ2-7; perhaps TRBD2 as D (6 bases). The ends were cut back, 1 base at V and 6 bases at J, with 13 bases in the middle. CDR1 and CDR2 from the germline V gene are LGHNA and YNFKEQ. This CDR3 contains 14 residues. CDR3 residues: CASSQGPGDGEQYF. The DNA of the CDR3 is TGTGCCAGCAGCCAAGGACCGGGGGACGGCGAGCAGTACTTC.

The CDR3 sequence is CASSRTGGEKLFF. Written as DNA, the CDR3 is TGTGCCAGCAGTAGGACAGGGGGCGAAAAACTGTTTTTT. The chain combines TRBV6-5 with TRBJ1-4; the match to TRBD1 covers 11 bases. The germline V gene encodes CDR1 MNHEY and CDR2 SVGAGI. The CDR3 sequence is 13 residues long. The junction had 1 base not matched to a gene; V was cut back by 5 bases and J by 8 bases.

This clone was seen a few times. The chain uses TRBV2 and TRBJ1-2; tentatively, D is TRBD1 (6 bases). Germline CDR1 SNHLY, CDR2 FYNNEI. Trimming left V 3 bases short and J 4 bases short, with 12 bases between. The CDR3 consists of 14 residues. The CDR3 coding sequence is TGTGCCAGCAGTGACGGACAGCAACGCTATGGCTACACCTTC. Protein product: CASSDGQQRYGYTF.

V is TRBV10-3 and J is TRBJ1-6, with a possible D match to TRBD1 (6 bases). The germline CDR1 and CDR2 sequences are ENHRY and SYGVKD. The CDR3 has 18 residues. V lost 2 bases and J 0 bases, leaving 14 bases between the germline ends. CDR3 DNA: TGTGCCATCAGTGAGGTACAGGGAATCGGCTCCTATAATTCACCCCTCCACTTT. Amino acids: CAISEVQGIGSYNSPLHF.

This clone was recorded once. The rearrangement uses TRBV19 and TRBJ2-7; 8 positions match TRBD2. CDR1 is LNHDA and CDR2 is SQIVND in the germline V gene (reference sequence). J gave up 7 bases and V 4 bases, and 6 bases lay outside the gene matches. This CDR3 region has 13 residues. The CDR3 DNA reads as TGTGCCAGTAGTAGCGGGAGGCCAGCGGAGCAGTACTTC. Translating gives CASSSGRPAEQYF.

This clone was picked up one time. The chain links TRBV29-1 to TRBJ2-1, with D perhaps TRBD1 or TRBD2 (6 bases each). CDR1 is SQVTM, CDR2 ANQGSEA, per germline. V lost 7 bases and J 6 bases, leaving 16 bases between the germline ends. The CDR3 extends over 13 amino acids. DNA for the CDR3: TGCAGCGCATTAGAGGGGGGCTTCAATGAGCAGTTCTTC. Amino acid sequence: CSALEGGFNEQFF.

This sequence joins TRBV7-2 and TRBJ1-1, with D uncertain. Deletions cut 3 bases from V and 1 base from J, with 9 bases between. CDR3 size: 14 residues. Germline V lookup: CDR1 SGHTA, CDR2 FQGNSA. The CDR3 nucleotides read TGTGCCAGCAGCTTTTTCCGGGCGAACACTGAAGCTTTCTTT. Amino acid sequence: CASSFFRANTEAFF.

This chain uses TRBV11-2 with TRBJ2-3; D is undetermined. Trimming pared 3 bases from V and 2 bases from J, leaving 6 bases between. Germline V gene data show CDR1 as SGHAT and CDR2 as FQNNGV. This CDR3 is 13 amino acids long. CDR3 coding DNA: TGTGCCAGCAGCTTCCAGGACACAGATACGCAGTATTTT. It is translated as CASSFQDTDTQYF.

A remark on this clone: One junction end disagrees with the germline gene, perhaps due to a read error. The V gene is TRBV2, the J gene TRBJ2-1; 13 bases are shared with TRBD2. This CDR3 spans 14 amino acids. Germline V gene data show CDR1 as SNHLY and CDR2 as FYNNEI. CDR3 region: CASSTTGTSGKGVF. CDR3 bases: TGTGCCAGCAGTACCACCGGGACTAGCGGGAAAGGGGTCTTC.

The chain carries TRBV28 and TRBJ2-7; the match to TRBD1 covers 7 bases. The CDR3 contains 14 residues. Trimming removed 6 bases from V and 8 bases from J; junction bases left unmatched: 13. The germline V gene encodes CDR1 MDHEN and CDR2 SYDVKM. The CDR3 sequence: CASSWDSRYRQQYF. The CDR3 coding sequence is TGTGCCAGCAGCTGGGACAGTCGGTATCGGCAGCAGTACTTC.

This clone appeared once. In DNA, the CDR3 is TGTGCCAGCAGGGTGGCAGGAGGGTTTCAGCCCCAGCATTTT. Translated, it gives CASRVAGGFQPQHF. The chain joins TRBV28 to TRBJ1-5; D unclear. Germline CDR1 MDHEN, CDR2 SYDVKM. This CDR3 region has 14 residues. Trimming took off 6 bases at V and 6 bases at J, with 15 bases between the two ends.

This clone has only a few counts. This sequence joins TRBV6-5 and TRBJ2-6; 8 bases agree with TRBD2. This CDR3 region has 15 residues. The germline V gene encodes CDR1 MNHEY and CDR2 SVGAGI. The V segment lost 5 bases and the J segment 0 bases; nucleotides outside the gene matches: 0. CDR3 DNA: TGTGCCAGCAGTAGCGGGGGCTCTGGGGCCAACGTCCTGACTTTC. It codes for CASSSGGSGANVLTF.

V usage is TRBV5-1 and J usage is TRBJ2-1; D call uncertain. The CDR3 is made up of 16 amino acids. Germline V gene data show CDR1 as SGHRS and CDR2 as YFSETQ. The V and J ends lost 0 bases and 0 bases respectively, with 10 bases between them. The CDR3, as DNA: TGCGCCAGCAGCTTGGACGGCAGGAGCTCCTACAATGAGCAGTTCTTC. Amino acids: CASSLDGRSSYNEQFF.

The chain uses TRBV2 and TRBJ1-5; D uncertain. Trimming removed 6 bases from V and 1 base from J, with 4 bases in between. Germline loops: CDR1 SNHLY, CDR2 FYNNEI. The length of the CDR3 is 12 residues. The CDR3 reads CASSQSNQPQHF. CDR3 coding DNA: TGTGCCAGCAGCCAAAGCAATCAGCCCCAGCATTTT.

J is TRBJ2-3 and V is TRBV9, with 7 bases that match TRBD1. Germline assignment: CDR1 SGDLS and CDR2 YYNGEE. The CDR3 is 14 amino acids. The junction had 1 base not matched to a gene; V was cut back by 3 bases and J by 0 bases. This CDR3 is CASSEGQSTDTQYF. The CDR3 nucleotides are TGTGCCAGCAGCGAGGGACAGAGCACAGATACGCAGTATTTT.

The gene calls are TRBV6-2 or TRBV6-3 and TRBJ2-3; 14 nucleotides align to TRBD2. Germline V gene data show CDR1 as MNHEY and CDR2 as SVGEGT. V was pared by 6 bases and J by 0 bases, with 5 bases of the junction left unmatched. CDR3 length: 17 amino acids. The CDR3 DNA is TGTGCCAGCAGCAGACTAGCGGGAGGGTACAGCACAGATACGCAGTATTTT. It codes for CASSRLAGGYSTDTQYF.

The chain employs TRBV4-1 and TRBJ1-5, with 8 positions matching TRBD1. J was trimmed by 6 bases and V by 0 bases; bases with no gene match: 1. This CDR3 has 14 amino acids. Looked up from germline, CDR1 is MGHRA and CDR2 is YSYEKL. For the CDR3, the DNA is TGCGCCAGCAGCCAAGATGACAGGGGTCAGCCCCAGCATTTT. Its translation: CASSQDDRGQPQHF.

This clone was counted a few times. V is TRBV25-1 and J is TRBJ2-7; D is ambiguous. Trimming pared 6 bases from V and 4 bases from J, leaving 1 base between. The CDR3 sequence is 9 residues long. Germline V gives CDR1 MGHDK, CDR2 SYGVNS. The CDR3 bases are TGTGCCAGCAGATACGAGCAGTACTTC. It yields the protein CASRYEQYF.